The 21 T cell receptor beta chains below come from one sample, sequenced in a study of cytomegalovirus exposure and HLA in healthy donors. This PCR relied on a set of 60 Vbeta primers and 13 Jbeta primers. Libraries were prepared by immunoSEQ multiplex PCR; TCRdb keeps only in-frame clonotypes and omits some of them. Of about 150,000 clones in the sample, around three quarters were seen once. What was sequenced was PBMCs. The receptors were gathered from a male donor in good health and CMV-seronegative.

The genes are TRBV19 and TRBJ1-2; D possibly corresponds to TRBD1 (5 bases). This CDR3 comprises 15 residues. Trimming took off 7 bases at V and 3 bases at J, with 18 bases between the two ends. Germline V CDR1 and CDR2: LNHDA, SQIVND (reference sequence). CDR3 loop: CASNTWGVKDYGYTF. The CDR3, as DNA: TGTGCCAGTAACACCTGGGGGGTGAAGGACTATGGCTACACCTTC. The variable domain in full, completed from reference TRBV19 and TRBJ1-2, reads DGGITQSPKYLFRKEGQNVTLSCEQNLNHDAMYWYRQDPGQGLRLIYYSQIVNDFQKGDIAEGYSVSREKKESFPLTVTSAQKNPTAFYLCASNTWGVKDYGYTFGSGTRLTVV.

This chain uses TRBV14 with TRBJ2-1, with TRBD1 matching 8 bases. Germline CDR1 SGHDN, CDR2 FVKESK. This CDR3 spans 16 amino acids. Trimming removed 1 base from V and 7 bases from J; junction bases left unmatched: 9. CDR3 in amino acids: CASSQVGTGDWNEQFF. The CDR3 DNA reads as TGTGCCAGCAGCCAAGTTGGGACAGGCGACTGGAATGAGCAGTTCTTC.

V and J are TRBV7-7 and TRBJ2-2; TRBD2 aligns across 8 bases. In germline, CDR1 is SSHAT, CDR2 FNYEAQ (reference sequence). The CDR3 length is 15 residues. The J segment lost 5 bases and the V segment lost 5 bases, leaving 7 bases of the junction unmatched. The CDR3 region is CASSDAAGGTGELFF. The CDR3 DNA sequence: TGTGCCAGCAGCGACGCGGCGGGGGGAACCGGGGAGCTGTTTTTT.

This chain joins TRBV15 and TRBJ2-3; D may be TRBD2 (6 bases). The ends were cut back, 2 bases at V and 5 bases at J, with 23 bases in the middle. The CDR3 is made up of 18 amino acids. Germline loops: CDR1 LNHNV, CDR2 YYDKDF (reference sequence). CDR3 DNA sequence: TGTGCCACCAGCAGATCCCTTCCCGGGACTTACGGGAGAGATACGCAGTATTTT. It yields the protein CATSRSLPGTYGRDTQYF.

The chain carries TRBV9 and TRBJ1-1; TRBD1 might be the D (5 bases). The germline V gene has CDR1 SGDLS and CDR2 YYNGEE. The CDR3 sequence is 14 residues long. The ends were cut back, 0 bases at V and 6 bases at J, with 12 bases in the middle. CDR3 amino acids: CASSVGGDTAEAFF. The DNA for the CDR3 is TGTGCCAGCAGCGTAGGGGGGGATACCGCTGAAGCTTTCTTT. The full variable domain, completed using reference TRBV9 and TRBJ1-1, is DSGVTQTPKHLITATGQRVTLRCSPRSGDLSVYWYQQSLDQGLQFLIQYYNGEERAKGNILERFSAQQFPDLHSELNLSSLELGDSALYFCASSVGGDTAEAFFGQGTRLTVV.

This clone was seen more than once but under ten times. The CDR3 DNA sequence: TGTGCCAGCAGTTTAACCCCCGGGAGCACCACGGAGTACTTC. Translated: CASSLTPGSTTEYF. The gene calls are TRBV28 and TRBJ2-7; tentative D call: TRBD2 (6 bases). Germline values: CDR1 MDHEN, CDR2 SYDVKM. The CDR3 extends over 14 amino acids. Trimming took off 2 bases at V and 11 bases at J, with 19 bases between the two ends.

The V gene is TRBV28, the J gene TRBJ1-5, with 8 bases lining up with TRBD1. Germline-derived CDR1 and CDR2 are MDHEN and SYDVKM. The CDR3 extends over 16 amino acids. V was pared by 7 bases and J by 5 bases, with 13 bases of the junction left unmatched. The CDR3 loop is CASTNGGQGAYQPQHF. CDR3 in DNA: TGTGCCAGCACCAACGGCGGCCAGGGGGCGTATCAGCCCCAGCATTTT. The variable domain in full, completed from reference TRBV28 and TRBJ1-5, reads DVKVTQSSRYLVKRTGEKVFLECVQDMDHENMFWYRQDPGLGLRLIYFSYDVKMKEKGDIPEGYSVSREKKERFSLILESASTNQTSMYLCASTNGGQGAYQPQHFGDGTRLSIL.

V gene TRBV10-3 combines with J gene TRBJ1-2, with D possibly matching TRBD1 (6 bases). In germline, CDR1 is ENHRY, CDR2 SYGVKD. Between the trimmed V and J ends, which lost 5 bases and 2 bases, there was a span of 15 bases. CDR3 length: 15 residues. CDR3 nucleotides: TGTGCCATCAGTCCCGGGACACCGAGCAACTATGGCTACACCTTC. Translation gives CAISPGTPSNYGYTF.

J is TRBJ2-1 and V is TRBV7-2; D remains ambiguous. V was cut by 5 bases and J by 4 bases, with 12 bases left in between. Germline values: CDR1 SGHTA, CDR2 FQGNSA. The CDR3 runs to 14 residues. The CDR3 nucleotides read TGTGCCAGCAGCCTCGGAGCGAGATACAATGAGCAGTTCTTC. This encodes CASSLGARYNEQFF. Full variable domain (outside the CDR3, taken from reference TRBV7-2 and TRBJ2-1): GAGVSQSPSNKVTEKGKDVELRCDPISGHTALYWYRQSLGQGLEFLIYFQGNSAPDKSGLPSDRFSAERTGGSVSTLTIQRTQQEDSAVYLCASSLGARYNEQFFGPGTRLTVL.

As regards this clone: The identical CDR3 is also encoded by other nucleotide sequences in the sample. The CDR3 bases are TGTGCCAGCAGCTTTGGACTAGCGGGAGGATACGGGGAGCTGTTTTTT. It codes for CASSFGLAGGYGELFF. V is TRBV7-6 and J is TRBJ2-2; 14 nucleotides match TRBD2. The CDR3 extends over 16 amino acids. Germline lookup yields CDR1 SGHVS and CDR2 FNYEAQ. The ends lost 3 bases at V and 7 bases at J; junction bases unmatched: 4. Full variable domain (remainder filled in from reference TRBV7-6 and TRBJ2-2): GAGVSQSPRYKVTKRGQDVALRCDPISGHVSLYWYRQALGQGPEFLTYFNYEAQQDKSGLPNDRFSAERPEGSISTLTIQRTEQRDSAMYRCASSFGLAGGYGELFFGEGSRLTVL.

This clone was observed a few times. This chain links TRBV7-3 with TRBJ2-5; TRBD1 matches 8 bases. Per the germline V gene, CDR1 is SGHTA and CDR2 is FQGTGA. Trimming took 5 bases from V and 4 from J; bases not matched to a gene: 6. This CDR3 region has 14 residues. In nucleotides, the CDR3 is TGTGCCAGCAGCAGACAGGGGCGTGGAGAGACCCAGTACTTC. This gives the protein CASSRQGRGETQYF.

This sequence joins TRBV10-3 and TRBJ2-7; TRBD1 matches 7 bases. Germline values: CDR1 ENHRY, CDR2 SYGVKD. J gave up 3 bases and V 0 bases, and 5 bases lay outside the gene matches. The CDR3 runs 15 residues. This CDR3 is CAISESTGLSYEQYF. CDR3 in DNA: TGTGCCATCAGTGAGTCGACAGGGCTAAGCTACGAGCAGTACTTC.

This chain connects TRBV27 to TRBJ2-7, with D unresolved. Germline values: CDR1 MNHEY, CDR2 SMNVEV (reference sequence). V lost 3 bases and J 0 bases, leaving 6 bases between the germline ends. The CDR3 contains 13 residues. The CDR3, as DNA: TGTGCCAGCAGTTTTGCAGACTCCTACGAGCAGTACTTC. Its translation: CASSFADSYEQYF.

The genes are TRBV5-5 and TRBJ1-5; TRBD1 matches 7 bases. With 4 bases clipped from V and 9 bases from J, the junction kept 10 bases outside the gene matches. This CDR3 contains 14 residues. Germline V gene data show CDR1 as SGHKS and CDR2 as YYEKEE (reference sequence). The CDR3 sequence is CASSQGVGIPPQHF. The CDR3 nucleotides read TGTGCCAGCAGCCAGGGGGTAGGGATTCCGCCCCAGCATTTT.

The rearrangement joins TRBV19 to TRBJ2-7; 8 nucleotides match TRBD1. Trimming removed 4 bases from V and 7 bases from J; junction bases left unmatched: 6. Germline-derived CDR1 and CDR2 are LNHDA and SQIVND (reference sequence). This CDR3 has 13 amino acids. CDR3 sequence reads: CASSTHGQGEQYF. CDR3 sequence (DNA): TGTGCCAGTAGTACTCATGGACAGGGAGAGCAGTACTTC.

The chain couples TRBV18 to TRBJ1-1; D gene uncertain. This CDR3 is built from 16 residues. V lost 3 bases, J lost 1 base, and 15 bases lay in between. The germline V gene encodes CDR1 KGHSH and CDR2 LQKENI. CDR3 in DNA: TGTGCCAGCTCACCGGATATCGGACTGACGAACACTGAAGCTTTCTTT. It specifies CASSPDIGLTNTEAFF.

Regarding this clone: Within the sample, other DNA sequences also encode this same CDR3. CDR3 loop: CASSLGGGEKLFF. The DNA of the CDR3 is TGCGCCAGCAGCTTGGGGGGCGGTGAAAAACTGTTTTTT. This chain uses TRBV5-1 with TRBJ1-4; D is possibly TRBD1 (5 bases). Germline V gives CDR1 SGHRS, CDR2 YFSETQ. This CDR3 region has 13 residues. V was trimmed by 0 bases and J by 7 bases, leaving 7 bases between them.

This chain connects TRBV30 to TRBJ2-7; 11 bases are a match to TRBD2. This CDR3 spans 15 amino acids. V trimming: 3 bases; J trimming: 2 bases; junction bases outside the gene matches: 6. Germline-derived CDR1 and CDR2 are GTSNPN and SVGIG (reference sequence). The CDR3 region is CAWRATSGGPYEQYF. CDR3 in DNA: TGTGCCTGGAGGGCCACTAGCGGGGGACCCTACGAGCAGTACTTC.

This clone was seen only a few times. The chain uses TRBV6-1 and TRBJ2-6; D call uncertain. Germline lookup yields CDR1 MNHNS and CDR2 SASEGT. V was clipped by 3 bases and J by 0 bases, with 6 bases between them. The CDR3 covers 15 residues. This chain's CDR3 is CASSETNSGANVLTF. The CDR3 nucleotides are TGTGCCAGCAGTGAGACAAACTCTGGGGCCAACGTCCTGACTTTC.

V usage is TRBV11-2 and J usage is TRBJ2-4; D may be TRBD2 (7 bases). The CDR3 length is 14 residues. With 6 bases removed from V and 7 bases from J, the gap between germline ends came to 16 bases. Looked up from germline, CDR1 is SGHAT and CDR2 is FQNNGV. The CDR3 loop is CASRRGGRGNIQYF. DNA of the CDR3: TGTGCCAGCAGGAGGGGGGGGAGGGGGAACATTCAGTACTTC.

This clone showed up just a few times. As DNA, the CDR3 is TGTGCCAGCAGTTCGGGGGGACAGGGGCGGTCTGGCTATGGCTACACCTTC. This translates into CASSSGGQGRSGYGYTF. The chain carries TRBV28 and TRBJ1-2; 10 nucleotides agree with TRBD1. V lost 4 bases to trimming and J lost 4 bases; unmatched junction nucleotides: 12. Germline V gene sequence: CDR1 MDHEN, CDR2 SYDVKM. This CDR3 contains 17 residues.